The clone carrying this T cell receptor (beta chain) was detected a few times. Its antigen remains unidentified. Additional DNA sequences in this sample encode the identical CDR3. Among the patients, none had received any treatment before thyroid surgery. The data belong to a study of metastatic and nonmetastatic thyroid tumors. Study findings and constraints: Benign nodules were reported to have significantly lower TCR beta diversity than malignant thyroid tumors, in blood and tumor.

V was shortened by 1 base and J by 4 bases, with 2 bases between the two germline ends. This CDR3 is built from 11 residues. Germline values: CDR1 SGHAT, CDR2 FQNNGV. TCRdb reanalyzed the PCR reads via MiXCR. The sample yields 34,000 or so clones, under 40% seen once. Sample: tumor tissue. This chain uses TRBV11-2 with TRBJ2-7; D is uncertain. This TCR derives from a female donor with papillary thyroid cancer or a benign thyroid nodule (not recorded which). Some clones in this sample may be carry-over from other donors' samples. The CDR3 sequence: CASSLVYEQYF. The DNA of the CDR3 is TGTGCCAGCAGCTTAGTGTACGAGCAGTACTTC.